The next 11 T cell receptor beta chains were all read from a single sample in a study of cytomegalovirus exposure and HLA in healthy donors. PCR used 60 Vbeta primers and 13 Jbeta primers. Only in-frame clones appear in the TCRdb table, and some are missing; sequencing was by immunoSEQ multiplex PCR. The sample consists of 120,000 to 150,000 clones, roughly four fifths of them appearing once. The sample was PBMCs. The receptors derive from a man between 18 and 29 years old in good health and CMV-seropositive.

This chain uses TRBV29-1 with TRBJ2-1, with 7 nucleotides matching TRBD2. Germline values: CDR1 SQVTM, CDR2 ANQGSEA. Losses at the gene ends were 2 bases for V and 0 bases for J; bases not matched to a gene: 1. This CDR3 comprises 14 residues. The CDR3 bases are TGCAGCGTTGAAAGGACTAGCTCCTACAATGAGCAGTTCTTC. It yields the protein CSVERTSSYNEQFF.

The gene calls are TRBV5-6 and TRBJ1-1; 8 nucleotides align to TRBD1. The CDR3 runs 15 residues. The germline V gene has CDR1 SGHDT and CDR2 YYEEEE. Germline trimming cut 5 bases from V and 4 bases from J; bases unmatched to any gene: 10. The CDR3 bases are TGTGCCAGCAGTTCTCAGGGGGCGCTGGTCACTGAAGCTTTCTTT. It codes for CASSSQGALVTEAFF.

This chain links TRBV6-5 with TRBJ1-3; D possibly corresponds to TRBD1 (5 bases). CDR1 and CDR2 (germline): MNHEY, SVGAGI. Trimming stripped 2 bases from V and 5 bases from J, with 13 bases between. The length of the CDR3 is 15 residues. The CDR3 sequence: CASSYDGGMRNTIYF. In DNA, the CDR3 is TGTGCCAGCAGTTACGATGGGGGGATGAGAAACACCATATATTTT.

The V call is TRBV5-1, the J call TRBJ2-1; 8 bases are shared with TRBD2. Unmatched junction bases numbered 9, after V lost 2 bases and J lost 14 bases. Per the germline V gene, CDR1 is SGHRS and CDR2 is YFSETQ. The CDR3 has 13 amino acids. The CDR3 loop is CASSLNSGSYKFF. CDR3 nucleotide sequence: TGCGCCAGCAGCTTAAACAGCGGGAGCTATAAGTTCTTC. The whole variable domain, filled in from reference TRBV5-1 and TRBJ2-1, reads KAGVTQTPRYLIKTRGQQVTLSCSPISGHRSVSWYQQTPGQGLQFLFEYFSETQRNKGNFPGRFSGRQFSNSRSEMNVSTLELGDSALYLCASSLNSGSYKFFGPGTRLTVL.

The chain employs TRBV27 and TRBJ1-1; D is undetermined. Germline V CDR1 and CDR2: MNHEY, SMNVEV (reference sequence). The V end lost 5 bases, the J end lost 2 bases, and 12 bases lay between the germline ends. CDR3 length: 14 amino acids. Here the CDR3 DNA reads TGTGCCAGCAGTCCGACTGATTACAACACTGAAGCTTTCTTT. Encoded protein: CASSPTDYNTEAFF.

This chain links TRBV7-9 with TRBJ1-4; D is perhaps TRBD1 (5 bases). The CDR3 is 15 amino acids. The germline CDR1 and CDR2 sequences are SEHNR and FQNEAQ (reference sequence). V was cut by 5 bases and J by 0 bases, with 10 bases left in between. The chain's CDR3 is CASSADRTTNEKLFF. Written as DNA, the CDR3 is TGTGCCAGCAGCGCCGACAGAACAACTAATGAAAAACTGTTTTTT. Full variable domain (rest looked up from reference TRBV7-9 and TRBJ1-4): DTGVSQNPRHKITKRGQNVTFRCDPISEHNRLYWYRQTLGQGPEFLTYFQNEAQLEKSRLLSDRFSAERPKGSFSTLEIQRTEQGDSAMYLCASSADRTTNEKLFFGSGTQLSVL.

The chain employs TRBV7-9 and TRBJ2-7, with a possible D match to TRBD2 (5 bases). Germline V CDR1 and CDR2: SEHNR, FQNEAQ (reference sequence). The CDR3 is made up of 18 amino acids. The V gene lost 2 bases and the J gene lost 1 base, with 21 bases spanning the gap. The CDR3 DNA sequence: TGTGCCAGCAGCTTAATGGCTAGTAGCGTCAGGCGTTCCTACGAGCAGTACTTC. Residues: CASSLMASSVRRSYEQYF.

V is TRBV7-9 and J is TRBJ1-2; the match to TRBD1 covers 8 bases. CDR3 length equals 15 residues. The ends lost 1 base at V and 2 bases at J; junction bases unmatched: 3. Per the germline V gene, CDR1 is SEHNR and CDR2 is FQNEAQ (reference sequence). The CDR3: CASSLGQGANYGYTF. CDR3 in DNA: TGTGCCAGCAGCTTAGGCCAGGGGGCGAACTATGGCTACACCTTC.

The CDR3 reads CASSDSTSGRITDTQYF. The CDR3 DNA follows: TGTGCCAGCAGTGACTCGACTAGCGGGAGAATCACAGATACGCAGTATTTT. The chain links TRBV6-4 to TRBJ2-3; 12 bases agree with TRBD2. Per germline, CDR1 MRHNA and CDR2 SNTAGT. Losses at the gene ends were 0 bases for V and 2 bases for J; bases not matched to a gene: 3. The CDR3 has 17 amino acids.

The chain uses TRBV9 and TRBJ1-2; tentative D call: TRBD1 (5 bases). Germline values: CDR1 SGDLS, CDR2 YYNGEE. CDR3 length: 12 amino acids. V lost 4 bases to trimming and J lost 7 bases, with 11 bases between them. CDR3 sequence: CASSPDSVGYTF. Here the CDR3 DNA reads TGTGCCAGCAGCCCCGACAGTGTTGGCTACACCTTC.

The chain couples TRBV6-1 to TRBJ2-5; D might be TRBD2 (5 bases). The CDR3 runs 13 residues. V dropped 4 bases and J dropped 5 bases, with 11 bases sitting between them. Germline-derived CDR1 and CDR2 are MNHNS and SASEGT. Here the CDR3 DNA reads TGTGCCAGCAGTGGAGGGCACCGCGAGACCCAGTACTTC. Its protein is CASSGGHRETQYF.